This TCR beta chain comes out of a study of shared clonotypes between healthy human individuals. Clones were read by immunoSEQ multiplex PCR, and TCRdb kept only the in-frame ones, dropping some. This sample carries 650,000 to 800,000 clones, around 77% of them seen once, and the ten largest clones take about 1.8%. Nashville, Tennessee was home to all donors, each a Caucasian adult. The CDR3 spans 14 residues. In germline, CDR1 is SGHRS, CDR2 YFSETQ. V was shortened by 2 bases and J by 4 bases, with 10 bases between the two germline ends. This clone turned up a few times. Its antigen is not known. Additional DNA sequences in this sample encode the identical CDR3. Notes on the study in general: Naive subsets generally had larger estimated richness than memory subsets. Non-shared clonotypes had lower generation probabilities than those shared by all four donors.

The source material was memory CD4+ T cells sorted from blood. Subset of the sample: CD45RA-negative fraction. This TCR derives from a woman aged 25 to 39 in good health. This sequence joins TRBV5-1 and TRBJ1-3, with no clear D. The CDR3 DNA reads as TGCGCCAGCAGCTTAGGTACAGTCGGAAACACCATATATTTT. It specifies CASSLGTVGNTIYF.